This TCR beta chain originates from a study of CD8 T cells in Susac syndrome. Whole-study results and caveats: The study identified around fifteen and five Susac-specific public clones in total CD8+ and CD8+ TEMRA repertoires.

V lost 5 bases, J lost 5 bases, and 11 bases stayed unmatched. The CDR3 has 15 residues. A remark on this clonotype: The antigen is not known.

It was with random hexamers that about 0.45 to 1 ug RNA was reverse transcribed. Each CDR3 protein gets one entry after TCRdb re-called the immunoSEQ multiplex PCR reads with MiXCR. The table records 95,000 to 150,000 distinct CDR3 sequences, around 94% of them present only once. V is TRBV12-3 or TRBV12-4 and J is TRBJ1-1; 7 nucleotides align to TRBD1. Sequenced: CD8+ T cells from PBMCs. The sequence was obtained from a human donor with Susac syndrome. In nucleotides, the CDR3 is TGTGCCAGCAGTCCAGACAGGGTAGGGCCGACTGAAGCTTTCTTT. Protein: CASSPDRVGPTEAFF.